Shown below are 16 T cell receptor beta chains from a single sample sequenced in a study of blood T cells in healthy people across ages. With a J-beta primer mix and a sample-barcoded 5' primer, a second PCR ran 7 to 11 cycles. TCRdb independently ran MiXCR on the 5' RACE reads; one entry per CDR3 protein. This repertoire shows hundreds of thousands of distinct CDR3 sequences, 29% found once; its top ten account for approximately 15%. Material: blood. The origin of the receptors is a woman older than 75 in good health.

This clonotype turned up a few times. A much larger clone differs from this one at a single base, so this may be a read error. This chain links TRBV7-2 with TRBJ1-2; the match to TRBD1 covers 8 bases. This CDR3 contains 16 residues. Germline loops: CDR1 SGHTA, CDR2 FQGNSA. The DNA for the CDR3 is TGTGCCTGCAGCGCAGACAGGGGAGGAACGGCAAATGGCTACACCTTC. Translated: CACSADRGGTANGYTF.

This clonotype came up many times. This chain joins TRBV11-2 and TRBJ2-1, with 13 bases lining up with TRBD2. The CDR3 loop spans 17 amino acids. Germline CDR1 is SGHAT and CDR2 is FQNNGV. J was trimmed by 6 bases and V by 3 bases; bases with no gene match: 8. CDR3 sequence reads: CASSFTSGGAGLNEQFF. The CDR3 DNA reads TGTGCCAGCAGCTTTACTAGCGGGGGGGCGGGCCTCAATGAGCAGTTCTTC.

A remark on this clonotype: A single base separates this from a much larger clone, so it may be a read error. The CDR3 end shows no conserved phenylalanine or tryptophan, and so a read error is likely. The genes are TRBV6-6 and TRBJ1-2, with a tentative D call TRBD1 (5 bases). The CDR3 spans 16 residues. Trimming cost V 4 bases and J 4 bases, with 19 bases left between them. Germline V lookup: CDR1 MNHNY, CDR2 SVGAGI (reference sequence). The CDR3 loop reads CASSSVPGGFPYGYTI. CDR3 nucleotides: TGTGCCAGCAGTTCCGTTCCCGGGGGATTCCCCTATGGCTACACCATC.

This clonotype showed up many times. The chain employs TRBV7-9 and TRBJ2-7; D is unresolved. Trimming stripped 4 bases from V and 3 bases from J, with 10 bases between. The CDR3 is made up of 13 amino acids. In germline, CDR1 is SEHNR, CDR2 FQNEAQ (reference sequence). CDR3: CASSSERNYEQYF. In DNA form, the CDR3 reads TGTGCCAGCAGCTCAGAAAGGAACTACGAGCAGTACTTC.

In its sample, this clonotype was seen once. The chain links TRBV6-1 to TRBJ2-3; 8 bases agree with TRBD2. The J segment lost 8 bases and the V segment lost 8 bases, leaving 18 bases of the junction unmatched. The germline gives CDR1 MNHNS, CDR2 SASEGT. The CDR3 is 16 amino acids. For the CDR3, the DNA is TGTGCCAGCTACAACGGGAGGGAACGGCTTACCCCTACGCAGTATTTT. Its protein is CASYNGRERLTPTQYF.

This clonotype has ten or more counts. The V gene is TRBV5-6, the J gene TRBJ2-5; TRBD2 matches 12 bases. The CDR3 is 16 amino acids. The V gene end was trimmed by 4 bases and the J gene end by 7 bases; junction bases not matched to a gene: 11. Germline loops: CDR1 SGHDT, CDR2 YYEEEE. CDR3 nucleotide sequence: TGTGCCAGCAGCCCGTCTAGCGGGGGGGCCATAATGACCCAGTACTTC. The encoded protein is CASSPSSGGAIMTQYF.

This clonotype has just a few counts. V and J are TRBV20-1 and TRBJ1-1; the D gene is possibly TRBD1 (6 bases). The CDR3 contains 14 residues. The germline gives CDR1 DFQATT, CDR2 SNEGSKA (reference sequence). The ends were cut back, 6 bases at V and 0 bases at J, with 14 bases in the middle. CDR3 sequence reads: CSAFNRAMNTEAFF. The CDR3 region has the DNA TGCAGTGCCTTCAACAGGGCGATGAACACTGAAGCTTTCTTT.

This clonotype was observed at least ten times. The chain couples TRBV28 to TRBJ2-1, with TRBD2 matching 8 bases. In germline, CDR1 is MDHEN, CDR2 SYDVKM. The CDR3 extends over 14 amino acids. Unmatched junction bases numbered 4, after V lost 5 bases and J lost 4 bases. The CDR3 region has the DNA TGTGCCAGCAGTCCCGGGGGGGTTTACAATGAGCAGTTCTTC. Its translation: CASSPGGVYNEQFF. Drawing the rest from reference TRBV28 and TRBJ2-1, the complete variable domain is DVKVTQSSRYLVKRTGEKVFLECVQDMDHENMFWYRQDPGLGLRLIYFSYDVKMKEKGDIPEGYSVSREKKERFSLILESASTNQTSMYLCASSPGGVYNEQFFGPGTRLTVL.

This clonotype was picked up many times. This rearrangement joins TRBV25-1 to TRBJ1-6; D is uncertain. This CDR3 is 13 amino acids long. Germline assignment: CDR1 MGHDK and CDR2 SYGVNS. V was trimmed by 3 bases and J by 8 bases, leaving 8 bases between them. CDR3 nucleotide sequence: TGTGCCAGCAGTGAGCAGCCCTATTCACCCCTCCACTTT. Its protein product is CASSEQPYSPLHF.

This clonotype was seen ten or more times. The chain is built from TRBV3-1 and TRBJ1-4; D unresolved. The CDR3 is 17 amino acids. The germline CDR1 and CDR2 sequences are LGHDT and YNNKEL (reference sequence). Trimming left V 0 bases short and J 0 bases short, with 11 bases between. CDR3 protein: CASSQDLHRATNEKLFF. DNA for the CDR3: TGTGCCAGCAGCCAAGATCTACATCGGGCAACTAATGAAAAACTGTTTTTT.

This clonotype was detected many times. DNA of the CDR3: TGTGCCAGCAGCCCCCGACAGGGAAGGACTGGTGTGCAGTACTTC. This encodes CASSPRQGRTGVQYF. The chain employs TRBV11-2 and TRBJ2-4; TRBD1 matches 7 bases. This CDR3 has 15 amino acids. From germline, CDR1 is SGHAT and CDR2 FQNNGV. V was clipped by 5 bases and J by 13 bases; unmatched bases: 17.

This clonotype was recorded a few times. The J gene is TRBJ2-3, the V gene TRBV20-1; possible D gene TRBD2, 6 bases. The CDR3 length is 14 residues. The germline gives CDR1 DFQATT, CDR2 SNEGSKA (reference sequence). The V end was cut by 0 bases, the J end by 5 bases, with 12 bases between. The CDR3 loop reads CSARDGGKVDTQYF. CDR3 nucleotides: TGCAGTGCTAGAGATGGAGGGAAGGTAGATACGCAGTATTTT.

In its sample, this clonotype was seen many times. CDR3 nucleotide sequence: TGCGCCAGCAGCCGCGACAGGGGGGTGAACACTGAAGCTTTCTTT. Residues: CASSRDRGVNTEAFF. This sequence joins TRBV5-1 and TRBJ1-1; TRBD1 aligns across 9 bases. Germline CDR1 SGHRS, CDR2 YFSETQ. The trim removed 4 bases at V and 0 bases at J, leaving 4 bases unmatched. The CDR3 covers 15 residues.

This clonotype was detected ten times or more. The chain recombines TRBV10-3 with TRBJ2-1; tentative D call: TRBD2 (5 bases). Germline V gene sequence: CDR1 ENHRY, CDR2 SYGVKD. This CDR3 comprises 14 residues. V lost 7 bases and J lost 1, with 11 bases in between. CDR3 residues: CAINLGGSYNEQFF. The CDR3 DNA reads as TGTGCCATCAACCTCGGCGGGTCCTACAATGAGCAGTTCTTC.

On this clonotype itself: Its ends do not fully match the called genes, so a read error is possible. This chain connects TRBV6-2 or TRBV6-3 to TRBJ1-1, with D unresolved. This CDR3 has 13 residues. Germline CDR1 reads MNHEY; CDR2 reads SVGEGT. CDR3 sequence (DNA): TGTGCCTCAACTAACGGCGGGTACACTGAAGTTTTCTTT. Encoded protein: CASTNGGYTEVFF.

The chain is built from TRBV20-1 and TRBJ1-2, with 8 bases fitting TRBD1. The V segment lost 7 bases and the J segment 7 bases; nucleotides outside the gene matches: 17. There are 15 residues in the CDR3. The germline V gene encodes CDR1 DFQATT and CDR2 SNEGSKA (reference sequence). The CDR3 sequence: CSVPRVGQGARGYTF. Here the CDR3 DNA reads TGCAGTGTACCTAGGGTAGGGCAGGGGGCTCGTGGCTACACCTTC.